Listed below are T cell receptor beta chains from one sample, sequenced in a study of blood T cell repertoires in COVID-19. Assay used: immunoSEQ multiplex PCR; TCRdb lists only in-frame clones, some missing. Among roughly 82,000 clones listed, around four fifths were seen once. The sequencing input was peripheral blood. These receptors were obtained from a woman aged 60 to 75 with acute or convalescent COVID-19. Each CDR3 is given with its conserved first and last residue. D genes are given only for firm matches. Rows may omit the clone size; those that give it use once, few, many or a size class.

CDR3,DNA,D,J,size,V
CASSAPGTGFEAFF,TGCGCCAGCAGCGCCCCCGGGACAGGCTTTGAAGCTTTCTTT,TRBD1,TRBJ1-1,-,TRBV5-1
CASSFYSGVMETQYF,TGTGCCAGCAGCTTTTATTCGGGGGTGATGGAGACCCAGTACTTC,-,TRBJ2-5,-,TRBV9
CASKGLHSATNEKLFF,TGTGCCAGTAAGGGGTTACACTCTGCAACTAATGAAAAACTGTTTTTT,-,TRBJ1-4,-,TRBV19
CASSLSEGTQYF,TGTGCCAGCAGCCTAAGCGAAGGAACCCAGTACTTC,-,TRBJ2-5,-,TRBV3-1/TRBV3-2
CAWSSITGTRYNEQFF,TGTGCCTGGAGTTCTATTACCGGGACTAGATACAATGAGCAGTTCTTC,TRBD2,TRBJ2-1,-,TRBV30
CASSKDRGLSNQPQHF,TGTGCCAGCAGCAAAGACAGGGGGCTGAGCAATCAGCCCCAGCATTTT,-,TRBJ1-5,-,TRBV21-1
CASSLTFYQPQHF,TGTGCCAGCAGCTTAACGTTCTATCAGCCCCAGCATTTT,-,TRBJ1-5,once,TRBV7-3
CASSGQGFTEAFF,TGTGCCAGCAGTGGACAGGGTTTCACTGAAGCTTTCTTT,TRBD1,TRBJ1-1,-,TRBV28
CASHNGGSGNTIYF,TGTGCCAGCCACAATGGGGGCAGTGGAAACACCATATATTTT,-,TRBJ1-3,few,TRBV25-1
CASSYSGQGVAGELFF,TGTGCCAGCAGTTACTCGGGGCAGGGGGTAGCCGGGGAGCTGTTTTTT,TRBD1,TRBJ2-2,-,TRBV6-2/TRBV6-3
CASSLRGSSGRYTQYF,TGTGCCAGCAGCTTAAGAGGGTCTAGCGGGCGATATACGCAGTATTTT,TRBD2,TRBJ2-3,-,TRBV11-2
CASSSSRNTEAFF,TGTGCCAGTAGTTCCTCCAGGAATACTGAAGCTTTCTTT,-,TRBJ1-1,-,TRBV19
CASSLGGGENTGELFF,TGCGCCAGCAGCCTGGGGGGGGGCGAGAACACCGGGGAGCTGTTTTTT,-,TRBJ2-2,-,TRBV5-1
CASSFLSVAGGGDEQFF,TGTGCCAGCAGCTTTTTGTCCGTAGCGGGGGGCGGCGATGAGCAGTTCTTC,TRBD2,TRBJ2-1,-,TRBV7-2
CAWSVLKRTGELFF,TGTGCCTGGAGTGTACTTAAAAGAACCGGGGAGCTGTTTTTT,-,TRBJ2-2,few,TRBV30
CASSPTHLNYGYTF,TGTGCCAGCAGCCCTACCCACCTGAACTATGGCTACACCTTC,-,TRBJ1-2,-,TRBV3-1/TRBV3-2
CASRGLGLAISTDTQYF,TGTGCCAGCAGGGGCCTAGGACTAGCCATAAGCACAGATACGCAGTATTTT,TRBD2,TRBJ2-3,once,TRBV2
CASSDMGGSLDTQYF,TGTGCCAGCAGTGATATGGGGGGATCCCTCGATACGCAGTATTTT,-,TRBJ2-3,-,TRBV6-4
CASRARQNTEAFF,TGTGCCAGCAGGGCCCGTCAGAACACTGAAGCTTTCTTT,-,TRBJ1-1,-,TRBV6-4
CASRSTVNTEAFF,TGTGCCAGCAGGTCGACAGTGAACACTGAAGCTTTCTTT,-,TRBJ1-1,-,TRBV12-3/TRBV12-4
CASSQDKAGKRHEQYF,TGTGCCAGCAGCCAAGACAAGGCAGGGAAAAGGCACGAGCAGTACTTC,-,TRBJ2-7,-,TRBV14
CASSLPGHGYNEQFF,TGTGCCAGCAGCTTACCAGGGCATGGCTACAATGAGCAGTTCTTC,-,TRBJ2-1,-,TRBV5-8
CASSRPAEVVQETQYF,TGTGCCAGCAGCCGCCCTGCGGAAGTAGTTCAAGAGACCCAGTACTTC,-,TRBJ2-5,-,TRBV3-1/TRBV3-2
CAISDPPGGANTEAFF,TGTGCCATCAGTGACCCCCCCGGGGGAGCGAACACTGAAGCTTTCTTT,-,TRBJ1-1,few,TRBV10-3
CASSFTGQSYGYTF,TGCGCCAGCAGCTTTACAGGACAGTCCTATGGCTACACCTTC,-,TRBJ1-2,-,TRBV5-1
CASSLSTYRGEQYF,TGTGCCAGCAGTTTATCAACCTACAGGGGCGAGCAGTACTTC,TRBD1,TRBJ2-7,-,TRBV27
CASGLFGQSTDTQYF,TGTGCTAGTGGTTTGTTCGGACAGTCCACAGATACGCAGTATTTT,-,TRBJ2-3,-,TRBV12-5
CASSGWQGGTGELFF,TGCGCCAGCAGCGGGTGGCAGGGGGGCACCGGGGAGCTGTTTTTT,-,TRBJ2-2,-,TRBV5-1
CASSQDGLLEQYF,TGTGCCAGCAGCCAGGACGGACTCCTAGAGCAGTACTTC,-,TRBJ2-7,-,TRBV7-3
CASSERPPQGNQPQHF,TGTGCCAGCAGTGAAAGACCTCCCCAGGGCAATCAGCCCCAGCATTTT,-,TRBJ1-5,-,TRBV27
CASSYGAGLQPQHF,TGTGCCAGCAGTTATGGGGCAGGGTTACAGCCCCAGCATTTT,-,TRBJ1-5,-,TRBV6-5
CASTLDYGYTF,TGTGCCAGCACTCTTGACTATGGCTACACCTTC,-,TRBJ1-2,-,TRBV6-5
CASSFGTGSQPQHF,TGTGCCAGCAGCTTCGGGACAGGGAGTCAGCCCCAGCATTTT,TRBD1,TRBJ1-5,once,TRBV7-8
CASSLLAGATYEQYF,TGTGCCAGCAGTTTACTAGCGGGGGCCACCTACGAGCAGTACTTC,TRBD2,TRBJ2-7,-,TRBV27
CASSFGTSGRAKETQYF,TGTGCCAGCAGCTTCGGGACTAGCGGGAGGGCCAAAGAGACCCAGTACTTC,TRBD2,TRBJ2-5,-,TRBV5-6
CASSFDRVRTEAFF,TGTGCCAGCAGTTTCGACAGGGTTCGCACTGAAGCTTTCTTT,TRBD1,TRBJ1-1,-,TRBV28
CASSSSRDSTEAFF,TGTGCCAGCAGTTCCTCCAGGGACAGCACAGAAGCTTTCTTT,TRBD1,TRBJ1-1,-,TRBV28
CASSQRQFTDTQYF,TGTGCCAGCAGCCAACGACAGTTTACAGATACGCAGTATTTT,-,TRBJ2-3,-,TRBV3-1/TRBV3-2
CASSLDSTGLDGNTIYF,TGCGCCAGCAGCTTGGACTCGACAGGGTTAGACGGAAACACCATATATTTT,TRBD1,TRBJ1-3,-,TRBV5-1
CASSPGTSRDYYNEQFF,TGTGCCAGCAGCCCCGGGACTAGCAGAGACTATTACAATGAGCAGTTCTTC,TRBD2,TRBJ2-1,-,TRBV11-3
CASSSGGTGNYGYTF,TGTGCCAGCAGCTCAGGCGGGACAGGGAACTATGGCTACACCTTC,TRBD1,TRBJ1-2,-,TRBV5-4
CASSLVITGGVQETQYF,TGTGCCAGCAGCTTGGTTATAACGGGGGGGGTCCAAGAGACCCAGTACTTC,TRBD2,TRBJ2-5,once,TRBV5-4
CASSLGLAGPRLSSYNEQFF,TGTGCCAGCAGCTTGGGGCTAGCGGGACCCCGGCTCAGCTCCTACAATGAGCAGTTCTTC,TRBD2,TRBJ2-1,-,TRBV5-5
CASSYWGAQSSYEQYF,TGTGCCAGCAGTTACTGGGGCGCCCAAAGCTCCTACGAGCAGTACTTC,-,TRBJ2-7,-,TRBV6-5
CASSQDRGQVSYEQYF,TGCGCCAGCAGCCAAGATCGGGGACAGGTGAGCTACGAGCAGTACTTC,TRBD1,TRBJ2-7,-,TRBV4-3
CADGTGWEQYF,TGCGCCGACGGGACAGGTTGGGAGCAGTACTTC,TRBD1,TRBJ2-7,-,TRBV5-1
CASSYSVWRGQETQYF,TGTGCCAGCAGTTACTCAGTCTGGCGGGGCCAAGAGACCCAGTACTTC,-,TRBJ2-5,once,TRBV6-5
CASTLPGGGGYTF,TGTGCCAGTACCCTACCAGGGGGAGGAGGCTACACCTTC,TRBD1,TRBJ1-2,-,TRBV19
CASSFSALAGGGYYTDTQYF,TGCGCCAGCAGCTTCTCCGCGCTAGCGGGGGGCGGCTATTACACAGATACGCAGTATTTT,TRBD2,TRBJ2-3,-,TRBV5-1
CASRSPGTGVNEQFF,TGTGCCAGCAGAAGCCCCGGGACAGGGGTCAATGAGCAGTTCTTC,TRBD1,TRBJ2-1,-,TRBV7-2
CASSPGGGGNDQPQHF,TGTGCCAGCAGCCCTGGAGGTGGTGGGAATGATCAGCCCCAGCATTTT,-,TRBJ1-5,-,TRBV5-4
CAITPGGNTEAFF,TGTGCCATCACCCCCGGAGGGAACACTGAAGCTTTCTTT,-,TRBJ1-1,-,TRBV10-3
CASSENPGNRVIAFF,TGTGCCAGCAGTGAAAACCCAGGGAACAGGGTTATAGCTTTCTTT,-,TRBJ1-1,-,TRBV6-1
CASSPWTSGGNEQFF,TGTGCCAGCAGTCCCTGGACTAGCGGGGGAAATGAGCAGTTCTTC,TRBD2,TRBJ2-1,-,TRBV6-2/TRBV6-3